This T cell receptor beta chain was sequenced during a study of cytomegalovirus exposure and HLA in healthy donors. Study as a whole: Earlier, approximately 180 million T cells were analyzed, and 90 million to 140 million unique TCR beta sequences were found among them.

PCR involved 60 Vbeta and 13 Jbeta primers. Measured with immunoSEQ multiplex PCR; TCRdb has only the in-frame clones, and not every one. This sample's table has 70,000 or so clones. This CDR3 contains 13 residues. Germline lookup yields CDR1 MNHEY and CDR2 SMNVEV (reference sequence). Trimming took 8 bases from V and 2 from J, leaving 10 bases between them. Whole-study findings and limits: What a later analysis showed was that several of the most significant clusters appeared linked to common viral pathogens.

Although they were nominally healthy when sampled, donors likely had unrecorded immune exposures. Details on this clone: Its antigen is still unknown.

The sample consisted of PBMCs. The sequence was obtained from a man in his forties in good health and CMV-seronegative. V gene TRBV27 combines with J gene TRBJ2-1; D call uncertain. CDR3 sequence (DNA): TGTGCCAGCGCAGGCCCAACCTACAATGAGCAGTTCTTC. It translates to CASAGPTYNEQFF.